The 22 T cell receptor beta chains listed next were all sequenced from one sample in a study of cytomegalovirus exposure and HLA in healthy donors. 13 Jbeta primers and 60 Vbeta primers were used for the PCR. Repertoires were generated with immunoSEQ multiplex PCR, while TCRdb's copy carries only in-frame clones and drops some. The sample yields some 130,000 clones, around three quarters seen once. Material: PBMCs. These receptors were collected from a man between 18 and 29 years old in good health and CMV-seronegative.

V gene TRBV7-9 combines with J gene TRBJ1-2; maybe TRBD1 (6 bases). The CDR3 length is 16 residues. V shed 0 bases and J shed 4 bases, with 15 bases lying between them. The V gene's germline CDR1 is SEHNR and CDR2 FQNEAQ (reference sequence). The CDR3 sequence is CASSLAQDRSAYGYTF. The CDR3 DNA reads TGTGCCAGCAGCTTAGCACAAGACAGGTCCGCCTATGGCTACACCTTC.

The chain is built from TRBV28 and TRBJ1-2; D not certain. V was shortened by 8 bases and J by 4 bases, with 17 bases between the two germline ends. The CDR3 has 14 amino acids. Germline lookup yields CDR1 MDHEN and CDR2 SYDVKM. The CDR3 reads CASLRDERVYGYTF. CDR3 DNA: TGTGCCAGCCTGAGGGATGAGCGCGTCTATGGCTACACCTTC.

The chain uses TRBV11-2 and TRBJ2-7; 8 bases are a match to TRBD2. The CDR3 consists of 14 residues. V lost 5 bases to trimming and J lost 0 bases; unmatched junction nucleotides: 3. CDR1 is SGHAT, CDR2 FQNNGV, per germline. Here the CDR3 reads CASSPTSDSYEQYV. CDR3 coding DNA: TGTGCCAGCAGCCCGACTAGCGACTCCTACGAGCAGTACGTC.

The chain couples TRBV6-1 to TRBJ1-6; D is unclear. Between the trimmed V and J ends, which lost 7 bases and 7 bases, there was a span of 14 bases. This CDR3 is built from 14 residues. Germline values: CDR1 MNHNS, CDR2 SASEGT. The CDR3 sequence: CASNGPSKNSPLHF. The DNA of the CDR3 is TGTGCCAGCAATGGCCCCTCCAAAAATTCACCCCTCCACTTT.

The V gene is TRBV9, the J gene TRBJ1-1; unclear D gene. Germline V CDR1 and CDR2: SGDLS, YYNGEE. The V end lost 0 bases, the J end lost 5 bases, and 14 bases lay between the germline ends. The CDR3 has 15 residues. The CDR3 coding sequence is TGTGCCAGCAGCGTAGGTGGGTCGGGTCGGACTGAAGCTTTCTTT. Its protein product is CASSVGGSGRTEAFF.

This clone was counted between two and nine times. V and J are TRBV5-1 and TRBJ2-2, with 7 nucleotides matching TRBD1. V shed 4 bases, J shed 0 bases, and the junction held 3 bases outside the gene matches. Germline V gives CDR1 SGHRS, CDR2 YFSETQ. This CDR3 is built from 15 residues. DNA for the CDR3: TGCGCCAGCAGCCTACAGGGGCCGAACACCGGGGAGCTGTTTTTT. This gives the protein CASSLQGPNTGELFF.

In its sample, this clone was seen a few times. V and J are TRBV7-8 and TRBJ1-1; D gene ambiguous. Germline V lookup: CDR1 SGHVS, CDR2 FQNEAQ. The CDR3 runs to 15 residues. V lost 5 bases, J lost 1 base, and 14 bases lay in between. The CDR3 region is CASSPTGEWNTEAFF. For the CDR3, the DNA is TGTGCCAGCAGCCCAACCGGGGAATGGAACACTGAAGCTTTCTTT.

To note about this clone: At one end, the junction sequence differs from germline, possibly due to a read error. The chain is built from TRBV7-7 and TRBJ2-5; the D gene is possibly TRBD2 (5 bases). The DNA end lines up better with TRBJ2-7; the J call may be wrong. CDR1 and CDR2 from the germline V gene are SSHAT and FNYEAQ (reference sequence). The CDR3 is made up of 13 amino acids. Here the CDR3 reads CASSLALVSEQYF. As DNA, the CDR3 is TGTGCTAGCAGCTTAGCGCTCGTATCCGAGCAGTACTTC.

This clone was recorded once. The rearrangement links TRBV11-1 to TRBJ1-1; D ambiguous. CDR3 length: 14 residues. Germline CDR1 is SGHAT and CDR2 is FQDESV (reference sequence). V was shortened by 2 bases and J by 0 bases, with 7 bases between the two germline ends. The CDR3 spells CASSLLLLNTEAFF. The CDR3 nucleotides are TGTGCCAGCAGCTTACTACTTCTGAACACTGAAGCTTTCTTT.

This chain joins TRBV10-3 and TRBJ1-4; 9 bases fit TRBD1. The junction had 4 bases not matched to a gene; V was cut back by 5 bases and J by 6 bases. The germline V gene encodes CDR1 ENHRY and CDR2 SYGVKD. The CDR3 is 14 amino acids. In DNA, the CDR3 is TGTGCCATCAGTCAGGGACAGGGAGATGAAAAACTGTTTTTT. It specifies CAISQGQGDEKLFF.

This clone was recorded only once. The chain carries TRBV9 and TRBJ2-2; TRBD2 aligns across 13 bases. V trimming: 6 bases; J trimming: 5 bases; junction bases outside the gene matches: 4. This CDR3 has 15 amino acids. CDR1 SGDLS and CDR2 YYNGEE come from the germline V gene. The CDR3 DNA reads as TGTGCCAGCAAACAGGGACTAGCGGGAACCGGGGAGCTGTTTTTT. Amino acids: CASKQGLAGTGELFF.

CDR3 nucleotide sequence: TGTGCCAGCAGTGAATATGACAGGGGTTATGGCTACACCTTC. It is translated as CASSEYDRGYGYTF. The J gene is TRBJ1-2, the V gene TRBV6-1; 8 bases map to TRBD1. CDR1 and CDR2 from the germline V gene are MNHNS and SASEGT. The CDR3 covers 14 residues. Losses at the gene ends were 2 bases for V and 5 bases for J; bases not matched to a gene: 4.

The CDR3 spells CAWSVGGETQYF. In DNA, the CDR3 is TGTGCCTGGAGTGTGGGGGGGGAGACCCAGTACTTC. This chain connects TRBV30 to TRBJ2-5; 7 bases match TRBD2. The germline V gene encodes CDR1 GTSNPN and CDR2 SVGIG (reference sequence). The CDR3 is made up of 12 amino acids. Unmatched junction bases numbered 0, after V lost 0 bases and J lost 5 bases.

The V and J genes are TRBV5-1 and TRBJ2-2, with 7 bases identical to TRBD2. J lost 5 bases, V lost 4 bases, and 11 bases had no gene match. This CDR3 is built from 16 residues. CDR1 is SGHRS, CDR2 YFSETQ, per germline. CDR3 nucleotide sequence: TGCGCCAGCAGCCTTGGTCCGGGAGGACCTACCGGGGAGCTGTTTTTT. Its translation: CASSLGPGGPTGELFF.

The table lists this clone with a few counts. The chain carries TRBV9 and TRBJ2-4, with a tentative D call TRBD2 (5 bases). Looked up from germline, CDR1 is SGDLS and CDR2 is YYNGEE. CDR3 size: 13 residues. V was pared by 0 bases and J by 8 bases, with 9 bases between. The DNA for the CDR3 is TGTGCCAGCAGCGTAGATGAGGGTGACATTCAGTACTTC. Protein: CASSVDEGDIQYF.

CDR3 protein: CASSSDSLLNEKLFF. Written as DNA, the CDR3 is TGTGCCAGCAGCTCCGACAGTCTCCTTAACGAAAAACTGTTTTTT. The genes are TRBV27 and TRBJ1-4, with TRBD1 as a possible D gene (5 bases). This CDR3 has 15 residues. Germline V gives CDR1 MNHEY, CDR2 SMNVEV (reference sequence). V was trimmed by 6 bases and J by 8 bases, leaving 19 bases between them.

The CDR3 spells CATSRASGHYGYTF. CDR3 sequence (DNA): TGTGCCACCAGCAGAGCGTCCGGTCACTATGGCTACACCTTC. The chain uses TRBV15 and TRBJ1-2; no clear D gene. The CDR3 runs 14 residues. Germline V lookup: CDR1 LNHNV, CDR2 YYDKDF (reference sequence). V gave up 1 base and J gave up 3 bases, with 9 bases separating them.

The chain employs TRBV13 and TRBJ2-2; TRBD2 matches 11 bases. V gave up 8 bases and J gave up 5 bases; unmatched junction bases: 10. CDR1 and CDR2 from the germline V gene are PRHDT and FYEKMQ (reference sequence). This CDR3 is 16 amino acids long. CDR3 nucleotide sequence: TGTGCCAGCGGGCCACTAGCGGGAGTATATACCGGGGAGCTGTTTTTT. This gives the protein CASGPLAGVYTGELFF.

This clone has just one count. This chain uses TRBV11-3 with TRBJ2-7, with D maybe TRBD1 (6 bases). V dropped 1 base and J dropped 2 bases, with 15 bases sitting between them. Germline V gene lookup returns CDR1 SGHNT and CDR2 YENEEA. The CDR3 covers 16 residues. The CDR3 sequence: CASSLGGSGTTYEQYF. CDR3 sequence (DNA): TGTGCCAGCAGCTTAGGAGGTAGTGGGACAACCTACGAGCAGTACTTC. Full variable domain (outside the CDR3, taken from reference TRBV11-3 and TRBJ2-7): EAGVVQSPRYKIIEKKQPVAFWCNPISGHNTLYWYLQNLGQGPELLIRYENEEAVDDSQLPKDRFSAERLKGVDSTLKIQPAELGDSAVYLCASSLGGSGTTYEQYFGPGTRLTVT.

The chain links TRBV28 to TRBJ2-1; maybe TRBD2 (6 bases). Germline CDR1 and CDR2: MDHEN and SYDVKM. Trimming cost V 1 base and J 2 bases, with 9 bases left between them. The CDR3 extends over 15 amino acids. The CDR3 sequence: CASSLLGGTYNEQFF. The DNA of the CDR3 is TGTGCCAGCAGTTTATTAGGCGGGACCTACAATGAGCAGTTCTTC.

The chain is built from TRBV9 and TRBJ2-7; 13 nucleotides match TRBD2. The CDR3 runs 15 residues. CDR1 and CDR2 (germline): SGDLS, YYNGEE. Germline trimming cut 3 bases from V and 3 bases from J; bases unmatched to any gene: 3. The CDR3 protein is CASSAGLAGRYEQYF. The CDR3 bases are TGTGCCAGCAGCGCGGGACTAGCGGGGCGCTACGAGCAGTACTTC.

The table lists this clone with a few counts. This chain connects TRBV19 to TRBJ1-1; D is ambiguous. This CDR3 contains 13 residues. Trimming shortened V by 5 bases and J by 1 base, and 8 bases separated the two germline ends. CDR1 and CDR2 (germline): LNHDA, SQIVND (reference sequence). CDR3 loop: CASSGNRNTEAFF. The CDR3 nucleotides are TGTGCCAGTAGTGGTAACAGGAACACTGAAGCTTTCTTT.